This TCR beta chain was observed in a study of graft-versus-host responses after intestinal transplantation (dated by TCRdb to the early 2020s). Broadly, across the study: Recipients received multivisceral, liver-intestinal, or isolated intestinal transplants. Anti-thymocyte globulin induction was given to all recipients, followed by maintenance tacrolimus and steroids for 2 to 4 years. Bulk TCR-beta CDR3 sequencing was used to track graft-versus-host and host-versus-graft alloreactive T cell clones in the graft, circulation and bone marrow after intestinal transplantation. Alloreactive clones were identified by sequencing pre-transplant mixed lymphocyte reaction products and comparing them with unstimulated pre-transplant donor and recipient T cells. Of the 20 to 25 intestinal transplant recipients enrolled in the cohort, one of whom was a retransplant, a few patients without pretransplant specimens were excluded. A peak of at least 4% donor T cells among recipient peripheral blood mononuclear cells was the definition used for donor T cell macrochimerism. Instead of going to the commercial service, samples from a few later patients were sequenced in-house on an Illumina MiSeq and processed with MiXCR. General findings and caveats noted by the study authors: GvH clones were detected in recipient bone marrow, and some of these GvH clones were observed earlier in ileal mucosa or blood, consistent with an intestinal mucosal origin. Early after transplant, peak levels of circulating GvH clones were associated with declines in HvG clones. High GvH to HvG T cell clonal ratios were observed in the allografts of patients with donor T cell macrochimerism. The relatively low number and heterogeneity of intestinal transplant patients limited the conclusions.

Intraepithelial and lamina propria lymphocytes were isolated from graft specimens using dithiothreitol, EDTA incubations and collagenase D digestion. Bulk TCR-beta sequencing was performed on serial intestinal graft biopsy specimens collected as late as 600 days after transplant. The CDR3 starts with the cysteine, ends with the phenylalanine, and has 15 residues. Only the CDR3 region is kept as DNA, spanning 45 bases read in frame from base 1. At the junction V is shortened by 3 bases and J by 0 bases, with 12 bases in between. CDR1 and CDR2 are drawn from the germline V gene: SGHAT, FQNNGV. This clone was counted a single time. No cognate antigen has been identified for it. The input lacks base qualities; no much larger clone sits a single base away. Receptors were amplified or captured by the immunoSEQ multiplex PCR assay. High-throughput TCR-beta CDR3 sequencing of genomic DNA from most patients was performed by Adaptive Biotechnologies. The original pipeline was this. Adaptive's ImmunoSEQ software supplied the TCR sequencing data for 18 patients, while MiXCR and VDJtools were used to process a few other patients. CDR3 nucleotide sequences shared by donor and recipient were removed because the origin of these sequences could not be assigned. To be classed as alloreactive, a clone needed at least 2-fold expansion over unstimulated cells and a minimum CFSE-low frequency of 0.002% (template counts) or 0.001% (read counts). A clone was considered mappable if detected in the sequenced pre-transplant spleen, lymph node, or MLR CFSE-low populations of the donor or recipient. Cumulative frequency of alloreactive clones was calculated as a percentage of all sequences weighted by copy number. As stored in TCRdb, this immuneACCESS dataset retains in-frame rearrangements with V and J assigned. A fraction of the clones does not appear; measured against another copy, unresolved V genes explain less than half of the discrepancy, and the remainder lacks a known reason. V, J and clone size were drawn from that table, and D and trimming were deduced from the DNA. For this sample the table gives 15,000 to 20,000 clones, of which under 75% were detected only once. Of the sample, approximately 7.9% is held by the ten largest clones.

The sequence derives from a human patient who received an intestinal transplant, so some T cells may come from the graft donor. Recombination connected TRBV11-2 to TRBJ2-7; the D gene is perhaps TRBD1, from 6 matching bases. Sample: ileum tissue, taken roughly three weeks after intestinal transplant. CDR3 protein: CASSFLGQISYEQYF. The sequenced DNA: TGTGCCAGCAGCTTTCTCGGACAGATCTCCTACGAGCAGTACTTC. The entire variable domain, with the stretches around the CDR3 drawn from the reference TRBV11-2 and TRBJ2-7 proteins, is EAGVAQSPRYKIIEKRQSVAFWCNPISGHATLYWYQQILGQGPKLLIQFQNNGVVDDSQLPKDRFSAERLKGVDSTLKIQPAKLEDSAVYLCASSFLGQISYEQYFGPGTRLTVT.